The 22 T cell receptor beta chains given below trace back to one sample, sequenced in a study of cytotoxic CD8 clonotypes in ibrutinib-treated CLL. TCRdb's table, derived via immunoSEQ multiplex PCR, lists solely in-frame clones and lacks some. The sample holds about 120,000 clones, roughly 85% seen once. The sample was PBMCs, taken after 24 months of ibrutinib treatment. Receptors were obtained from a human donor with chronic lymphocytic leukemia.

In its sample, this clone was seen once. This chain links TRBV28 with TRBJ1-2; D unresolved. V lost 10 bases to trimming and J lost 6 bases, with 15 bases between them. CDR1 MDHEN and CDR2 SYDVKM come from the germline V gene. This CDR3 comprises 12 residues. The CDR3, as DNA: TGTGCCACCCGGTGGGGAAAGGATGGCTACACCTTC. Translated: CATRWGKDGYTF.

This clone appeared once. The chain uses TRBV28 and TRBJ1-1, with TRBD1 identical over 10 bases. V was clipped by 7 bases and J by 6 bases; unmatched bases: 14. The CDR3 length is 16 residues. In germline, CDR1 is MDHEN, CDR2 SYDVKM. CDR3 loop: CASTSRTGTGVPEAFF. The DNA for the CDR3 is TGTGCCAGCACCTCCCGAACCGGGACAGGGGTACCTGAAGCTTTCTTT. The full variable domain, rest sourced from reference TRBV28 and TRBJ1-1, is DVKVTQSSRYLVKRTGEKVFLECVQDMDHENMFWYRQDPGLGLRLIYFSYDVKMKEKGDIPEGYSVSREKKERFSLILESASTNQTSMYLCASTSRTGTGVPEAFFGQGTRLTVV.

This chain joins TRBV28 and TRBJ1-1, with D hard to call. V was shortened by 1 base and J by 13 bases, with 10 bases between the two germline ends. The CDR3 loop spans 11 amino acids. Germline V gives CDR1 MDHEN, CDR2 SYDVKM. In nucleotides, the CDR3 is TGTGCCAGCAGTTTATTATTGAAGTTTTTCTTT. It yields the protein CASSLLLKFFF.

The V and J genes are TRBV19 and TRBJ2-7; no definite D call. Germline V gene lookup returns CDR1 LNHDA and CDR2 SQIVND (reference sequence). CDR3 length: 12 amino acids. Trimming took 3 bases from V and 4 from J, leaving 7 bases between them. The CDR3 region has the DNA TGTGCCAGTAGTATCCCCGGGTACGAGCAGTACTTC. The encoded protein is CASSIPGYEQYF. The full variable domain, rest sourced from reference TRBV19 and TRBJ2-7, is DGGITQSPKYLFRKEGQNVTLSCEQNLNHDAMYWYRQDPGQGLRLIYYSQIVNDFQKGDIAEGYSVSREKKESFPLTVTSAQKNPTAFYLCASSIPGYEQYFGPGTRLTVT.

The rearrangement uses TRBV27 and TRBJ2-2; D might be TRBD2 (7 bases). The CDR3 totals 16 residues. Per germline, CDR1 MNHEY and CDR2 SMNVEV (reference sequence). Trimming took 4 bases from V and 4 from J, leaving 16 bases between them. CDR3: CASSSLRGGGTGELFF. CDR3 nucleotide sequence: TGTGCCAGCAGTTCCCTAAGGGGAGGGGGCACCGGGGAGCTGTTTTTT.

This clone has more than one count but fewer than ten. The CDR3: CASSKRLAYEQYF. CDR3 nucleotide sequence: TGTGCCAGCAGCAAACGCCTCGCCTACGAGCAGTACTTC. The chain combines TRBV21-1 with TRBJ2-7. TRBV21-1 has pseudogene status. This CDR3 has 13 amino acids.

The rearrangement links TRBV28 to TRBJ2-2; 7 nucleotides align to TRBD1. Germline V gene data show CDR1 as MDHEN and CDR2 as SYDVKM. The CDR3 contains 15 residues. With V trimmed by 6 bases and J by 0 bases, 4 bases remained unmatched. Here the CDR3 reads CASRPGGSNTGELFF. DNA for the CDR3: TGTGCCAGCAGACCAGGGGGATCGAACACCGGGGAGCTGTTTTTT.

The rearrangement joins TRBV28 to TRBJ1-1; 8 nucleotides align to TRBD1. Trimming took 8 bases from V and 0 from J; bases not matched to a gene: 5. Germline V gene lookup returns CDR1 MDHEN and CDR2 SYDVKM. This CDR3 is built from 14 residues. The CDR3 bases are TGTGCCAGCTTACAGGGGGGCATGAACACTGAAGCTTTCTTT. Protein sequence: CASLQGGMNTEAFF. The full variable domain, rest sourced from reference TRBV28 and TRBJ1-1, is DVKVTQSSRYLVKRTGEKVFLECVQDMDHENMFWYRQDPGLGLRLIYFSYDVKMKEKGDIPEGYSVSREKKERFSLILESASTNQTSMYLCASLQGGMNTEAFFGQGTRLTVV.

The rearrangement links TRBV28 to TRBJ2-4, with D possibly TRBD2 on 5 matching bases. V gave up 3 bases and J gave up 1 base, with 10 bases separating them. Per germline, CDR1 MDHEN and CDR2 SYDVKM. This CDR3 contains 15 residues. The DNA for the CDR3 is TGTGCCAGCAGTTTTACGGGGTCGGCCAAAAACATTCAGTACTTC. Translation gives CASSFTGSAKNIQYF.

V and J are TRBV5-1 and TRBJ2-7; 9 bases fit TRBD1. CDR1 is SGHRS and CDR2 is YFSETQ in the germline V gene. The CDR3 runs 16 residues. J gave up 4 bases and V 0 bases, and 8 bases lay outside the gene matches. CDR3 bases: TGCGCCAGCAGCTTGGGAGGGACAGGGAGTACGTACGAGCAGTACTTC. Translated: CASSLGGTGSTYEQYF. Supplemented by reference TRBV5-1 and TRBJ2-7, the full variable domain reads KAGVTQTPRYLIKTRGQQVTLSCSPISGHRSVSWYQQTPGQGLQFLFEYFSETQRNKGNFPGRFSGRQFSNSRSEMNVSTLELGDSALYLCASSLGGTGSTYEQYFGPGTRLTVT.

In its sample, this clone was seen a few times. The rearrangement uses TRBV14 and TRBJ1-5, with unresolved D. CDR3 length: 13 amino acids. Germline CDR1 reads SGHDN; CDR2 reads FVKESK. Trimming removed 0 bases from V and 7 bases from J, with 7 bases in between. CDR3: CASSQDGGQPQHF. Here the CDR3 DNA reads TGTGCCAGCAGCCAAGATGGTGGGCAGCCCCAGCATTTT.

This clone was detected only once. The V and J genes are TRBV28 and TRBJ1-6; TRBD1 agrees at 9 bases. The CDR3 length is 16 residues. Looked up from germline, CDR1 is MDHEN and CDR2 is SYDVKM. Germline trimming cut 6 bases from V and 9 bases from J; bases unmatched to any gene: 12. The CDR3 reads CASSYGLGQGSSPLHF. Here the CDR3 DNA reads TGTGCCAGCAGCTACGGACTGGGACAGGGTAGTTCACCCCTCCACTTT.

With regard to this clone: Other DNA sequences in this specimen translate into the identical CDR3. The V call is TRBV28, the J call TRBJ2-7, with a possible D match to TRBD1 (6 bases). V was clipped by 6 bases and J by 3 bases, with 9 bases between them. Germline lookup yields CDR1 MDHEN and CDR2 SYDVKM. The CDR3 totals 12 residues. Here the CDR3 reads CASSLQGYEQYF. In nucleotides, the CDR3 is TGTGCCAGCAGCCTACAGGGCTACGAGCAGTACTTC.

The chain links TRBV19 to TRBJ2-7; possibly TRBD1 for D (6 bases). Trimming stripped 6 bases from V and 3 bases from J, with 18 bases between. Per germline, CDR1 LNHDA and CDR2 SQIVND (reference sequence). The CDR3 extends over 15 amino acids. The CDR3 loop is CASSDLQGKRYEQYF. DNA for the CDR3: TGTGCCAGTAGCGACCTACAGGGTAAACGCTACGAGCAGTACTTC.

The chain recombines TRBV19 with TRBJ1-6; D call uncertain. The CDR3 totals 14 residues. From germline, CDR1 is LNHDA and CDR2 SQIVND (reference sequence). V was trimmed by 7 bases and J by 5 bases, leaving 12 bases between them. CDR3 DNA sequence: TGTGCCAGTACCTCCGGGAGAGATAATTCACCCCTCCACTTT. Protein sequence: CASTSGRDNSPLHF.

A note on this clone: Other DNA sequences in the same sample also yield this CDR3. V gene TRBV7-6 combines with J gene TRBJ1-5, with D possibly matching TRBD1 (5 bases). The length of the CDR3 is 13 residues. CDR1 is SGHVS, CDR2 FNYEAQ, per germline. The ends were cut back, 1 base at V and 4 bases at J, with 5 bases in the middle. The CDR3 sequence: CASSLDRNQPQHF. CDR3 bases: TGTGCCAGCAGCTTAGACAGGAATCAGCCCCAGCATTTT.

V usage is TRBV10-3 and J usage is TRBJ2-1; a weak D match, TRBD2 (6 bases). V lost 6 bases and J lost 7, with 7 bases in between. Germline values: CDR1 ENHRY, CDR2 SYGVKD. The length of the CDR3 is 11 residues. This CDR3 is CAIRGGNEQFF. Here the CDR3 DNA reads TGTGCCATCAGGGGAGGAAATGAGCAGTTCTTC.

This chain uses TRBV21-1 with TRBJ2-1; the D call of TRBD2 is as the table states it, not checked on the DNA. TRBV21-1 is reported as a pseudogene. CDR3 length: 21 residues. DNA of the CDR3: TGTGCCAGCAGCAAACAAGCGGGACTAGCGGGGTTTAACCCCTCGGATAATGAGCAGTTCTTC. Protein: CASSKQAGLAGFNPSDNEQFF.

V and J are TRBV19 and TRBJ1-1; D is possibly TRBD1 (5 bases). Trimming removed 9 bases at V and 4 bases at J, with 15 bases between. The CDR3 contains 13 residues. Germline-derived CDR1 and CDR2 are LNHDA and SQIVND (reference sequence). CDR3 DNA: TGTGCCAGCCGGGAAACCGGGGCCACTGAAGCTTTCTTT. Translating gives CASRETGATEAFF.

The sample holds a few counts of this clone. V gene TRBV5-4 combines with J gene TRBJ1-6, with 7 bases aligning to TRBD1. The germline CDR1 and CDR2 sequences are SGHNT and YYREEE (reference sequence). The V segment lost 0 bases and the J segment 6 bases; nucleotides outside the gene matches: 3. This CDR3 has 15 amino acids. The CDR3 DNA is TGTGCCAGCAGCTTGGACAGGGGTGTTAATTCACCCCTCCACTTT. Protein: CASSLDRGVNSPLHF.

The gene calls are TRBV7-2 and TRBJ1-1; maybe TRBD1 (5 bases). The CDR3 totals 14 residues. V was clipped by 5 bases and J by 0 bases, with 10 bases between them. CDR1 and CDR2 (germline): SGHTA, FQGNSA. Here the CDR3 DNA reads TGTGCCAGCAGCGTCAGGGTCCTGAACACTGAAGCTTTCTTT. Translating gives CASSVRVLNTEAFF.

The V and J genes are TRBV10-1 and TRBJ2-1, with a weak D call TRBD1 (6 bases). Trimming shortened V by 6 bases and J by 12 bases, and 15 bases separated the two germline ends. The CDR3 has 12 residues. Germline CDR1 and CDR2: WNHNN and SYGVQD (reference sequence). CDR3 region: CASRPRGSGQFF. Here the CDR3 DNA reads TGCGCCAGCAGGCCCAGGGGTAGTGGGCAGTTCTTC.